The T cell receptor (beta chain) under discussion was sequenced for a study of long-term antiretroviral therapy in people with HIV. Overall study results and limits: HIV repertoires spanned tighter CDR3 length ranges than controls did.

Survey-level resolution applied to immunoSEQ assay v3.0. The assay was immunoSEQ multiplex PCR, and TCRdb's table has in-frame clones only and misses some. The sample carries under 20,000 clones, around three quarters recorded once. Every one of the donors gave at least one pre-ART PBMC sample and at least two post-ART PBMC samples. Specimens held about 0.9-11 million cryopreserved PBMC prior to DNA extraction. Notes on this clone: Its specificity is unknown.

The sequence was obtained from a man between 18 and 29 years old with HIV. Material: unsorted PBMCs, obtained 0.5 years before starting antiretroviral therapy.

The CDR3 region has the DNA TGTGCCACCAGCAGAGGGACAGGTTCCTACGAGCAGTACTTC. This encodes CATSRGTGSYEQYF. V gene TRBV15 combines with J gene TRBJ2-7, with 7 bases aligning to TRBD1. Germline loops: CDR1 LNHNV, CDR2 YYDKDF (reference sequence). Germline trimming cut 1 base from V and 1 base from J; bases unmatched to any gene: 1. The CDR3 sequence is 14 residues long. Based on the CDR3 plus reference TRBV15 and TRBJ2-7, the full variable domain is DAMVIQNPRYQVTQFGKPVTLSCSQTLNHNVMYWYQQKSSQAPKLLFHYYDKDFNNEADTPDNFQSRRPNTSFCFLDIRSPGLGDTAMYLCATSRGTGSYEQYFGPGTRLTVT.